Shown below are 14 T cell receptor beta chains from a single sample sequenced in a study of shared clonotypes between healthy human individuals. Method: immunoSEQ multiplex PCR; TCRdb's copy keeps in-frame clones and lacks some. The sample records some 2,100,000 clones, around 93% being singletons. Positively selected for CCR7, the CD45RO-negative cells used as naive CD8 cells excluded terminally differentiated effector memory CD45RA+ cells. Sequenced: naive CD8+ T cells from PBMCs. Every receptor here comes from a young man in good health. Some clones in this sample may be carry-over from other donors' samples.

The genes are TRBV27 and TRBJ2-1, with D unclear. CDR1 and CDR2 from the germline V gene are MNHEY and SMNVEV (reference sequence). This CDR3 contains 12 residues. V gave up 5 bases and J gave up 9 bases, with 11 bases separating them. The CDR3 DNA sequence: TGTGCCAGCAGTCAAACCCTTGGTGAGCAGTTCTTC. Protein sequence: CASSQTLGEQFF.

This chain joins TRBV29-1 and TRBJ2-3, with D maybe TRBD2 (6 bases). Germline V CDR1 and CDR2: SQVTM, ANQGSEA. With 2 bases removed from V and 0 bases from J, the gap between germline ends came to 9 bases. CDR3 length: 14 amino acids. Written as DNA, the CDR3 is TGCAGCGTTGAACCCGGGGGTAGCACAGATACGCAGTATTTT. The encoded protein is CSVEPGGSTDTQYF.

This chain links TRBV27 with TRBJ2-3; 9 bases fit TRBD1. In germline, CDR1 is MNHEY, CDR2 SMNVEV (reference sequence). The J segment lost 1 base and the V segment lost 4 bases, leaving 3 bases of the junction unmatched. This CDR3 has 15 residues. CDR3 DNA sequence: TGTGCCAGCAGTTACACAGGGGGCCGCACAGATACGCAGTATTTT. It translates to CASSYTGGRTDTQYF.

In DNA, the CDR3 is TGTGCCAGCAGCACTCGTAATAGCGGGCAGGGGGAGACCCAGTACTTC. The encoded protein is CASSTRNSGQGETQYF. The rearrangement joins TRBV7-2 to TRBJ2-5; perhaps TRBD2 as D (7 bases). The CDR3 is 16 residues long. Germline V gene lookup returns CDR1 SGHTA and CDR2 FQGNSA. V lost 5 bases and J lost 5, with 21 bases in between.

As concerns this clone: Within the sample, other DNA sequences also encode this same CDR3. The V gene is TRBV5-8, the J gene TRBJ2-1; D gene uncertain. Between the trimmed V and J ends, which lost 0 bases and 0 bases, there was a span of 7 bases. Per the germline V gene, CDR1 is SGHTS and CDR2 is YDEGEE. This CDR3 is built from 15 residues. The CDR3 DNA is TGTGCCAGCAGCTTGGGACTGAGCTCCTACAATGAGCAGTTCTTC. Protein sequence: CASSLGLSSYNEQFF.

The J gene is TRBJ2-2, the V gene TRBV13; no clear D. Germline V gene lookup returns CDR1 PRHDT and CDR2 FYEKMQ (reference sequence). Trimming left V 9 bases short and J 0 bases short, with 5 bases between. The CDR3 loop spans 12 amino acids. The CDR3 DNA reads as TGTGCCAGAACAGCGAACACCGGGGAGCTGTTTTTT. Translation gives CARTANTGELFF.

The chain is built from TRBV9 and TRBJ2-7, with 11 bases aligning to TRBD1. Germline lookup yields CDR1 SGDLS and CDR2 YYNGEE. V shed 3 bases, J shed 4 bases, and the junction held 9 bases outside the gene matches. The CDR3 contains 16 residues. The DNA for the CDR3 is TGTGCCAGCAGCGCGGGACTTGGGACAGGGGGATACGAGCAGTACTTC. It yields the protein CASSAGLGTGGYEQYF.

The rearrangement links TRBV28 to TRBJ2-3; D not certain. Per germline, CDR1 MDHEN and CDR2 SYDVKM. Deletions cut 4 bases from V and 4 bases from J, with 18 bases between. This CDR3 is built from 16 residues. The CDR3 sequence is CASSYVRNLRADTQYF. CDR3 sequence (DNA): TGTGCCAGCAGTTACGTACGGAACTTAAGGGCAGATACGCAGTATTTT.

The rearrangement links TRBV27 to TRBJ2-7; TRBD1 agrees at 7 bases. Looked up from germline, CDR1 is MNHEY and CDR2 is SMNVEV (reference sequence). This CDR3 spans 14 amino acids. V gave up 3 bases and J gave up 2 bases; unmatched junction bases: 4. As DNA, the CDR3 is TGTGCCAGCAGTTTTGGGACAGCTCCCTACGAGCAGTACTTC. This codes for CASSFGTAPYEQYF.

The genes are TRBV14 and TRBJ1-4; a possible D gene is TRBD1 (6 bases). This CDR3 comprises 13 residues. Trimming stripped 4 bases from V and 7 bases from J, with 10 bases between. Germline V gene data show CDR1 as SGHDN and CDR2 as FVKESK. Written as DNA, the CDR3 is TGTGCCAGCAGCCTACTAGGGGGTGAAAAACTGTTTTTT. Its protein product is CASSLLGGEKLFF.

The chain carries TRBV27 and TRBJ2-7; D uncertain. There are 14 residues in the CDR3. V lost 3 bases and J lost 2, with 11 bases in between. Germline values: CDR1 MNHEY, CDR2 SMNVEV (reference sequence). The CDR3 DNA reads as TGTGCCAGCAGTTTGGAGCAGACCGCCTACGAGCAGTACTTC. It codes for CASSLEQTAYEQYF.

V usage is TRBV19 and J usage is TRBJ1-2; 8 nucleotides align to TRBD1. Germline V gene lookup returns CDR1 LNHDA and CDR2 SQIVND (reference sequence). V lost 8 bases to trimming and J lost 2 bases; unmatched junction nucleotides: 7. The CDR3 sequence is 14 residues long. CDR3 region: CASVRQGWNYGYTF. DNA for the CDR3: TGTGCCAGTGTCAGACAGGGGTGGAACTATGGCTACACCTTC.

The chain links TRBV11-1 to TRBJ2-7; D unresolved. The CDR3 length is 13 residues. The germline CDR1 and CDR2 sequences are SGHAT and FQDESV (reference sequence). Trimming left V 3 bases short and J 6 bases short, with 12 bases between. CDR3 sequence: CASSFMWPGEQYF. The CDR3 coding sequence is TGTGCCAGCAGCTTCATGTGGCCGGGCGAGCAGTACTTC.

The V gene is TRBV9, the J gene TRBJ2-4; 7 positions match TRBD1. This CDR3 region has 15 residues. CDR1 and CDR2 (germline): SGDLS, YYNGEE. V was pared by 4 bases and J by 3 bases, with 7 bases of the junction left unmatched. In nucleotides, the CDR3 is TGTGCCAGCAGCTCGGAAGGGGGCAGCAAAAACATTCAGTACTTC. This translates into CASSSEGGSKNIQYF.